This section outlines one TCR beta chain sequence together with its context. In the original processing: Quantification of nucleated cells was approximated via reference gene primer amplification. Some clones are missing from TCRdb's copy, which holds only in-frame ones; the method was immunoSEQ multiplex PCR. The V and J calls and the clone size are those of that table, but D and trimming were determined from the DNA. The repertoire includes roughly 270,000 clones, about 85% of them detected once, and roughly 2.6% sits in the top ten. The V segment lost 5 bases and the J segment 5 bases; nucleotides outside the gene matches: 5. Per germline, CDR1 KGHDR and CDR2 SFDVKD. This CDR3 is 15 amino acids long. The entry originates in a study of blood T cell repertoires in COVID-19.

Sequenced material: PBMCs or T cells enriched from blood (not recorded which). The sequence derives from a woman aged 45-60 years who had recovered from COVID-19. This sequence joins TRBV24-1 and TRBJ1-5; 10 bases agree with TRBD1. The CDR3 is CATSVGGQGYQPQHF. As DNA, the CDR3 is TGTGCCACCAGTGTTGGGGGACAGGGGTATCAGCCCCAGCATTTT.